The entry below gives a single T cell receptor (beta chain) sequence along with its context. The data are from a study of T cells expressing NK-cell markers. Germline loops: CDR1 LGHNA, CDR2 YSLEER. The CDR3 sequence is 13 residues long. It was by 5'RACE template switching with UMIs that TCR beta cDNA was made. TCRdb reworked the 5' RACE reads into one entry per CDR3 protein, no DNA. The sample spans about 450,000 distinct CDR3 sequences; the ten largest clones claim 7.3%. The sequence came from a woman aged 18 to 69 in good health. The chain combines TRBV4-3 with TRBJ1-1; the TRBD1 assignment by TCRdb is unverifiable without DNA. Sequenced material: blood T cells: a sorted CD56 or NKG2C T cell subset, CD4+ or CD8+ T cells, or bulk PBMC T cells (not recorded which). CDR3 protein: CASSQAGSTEAFF.